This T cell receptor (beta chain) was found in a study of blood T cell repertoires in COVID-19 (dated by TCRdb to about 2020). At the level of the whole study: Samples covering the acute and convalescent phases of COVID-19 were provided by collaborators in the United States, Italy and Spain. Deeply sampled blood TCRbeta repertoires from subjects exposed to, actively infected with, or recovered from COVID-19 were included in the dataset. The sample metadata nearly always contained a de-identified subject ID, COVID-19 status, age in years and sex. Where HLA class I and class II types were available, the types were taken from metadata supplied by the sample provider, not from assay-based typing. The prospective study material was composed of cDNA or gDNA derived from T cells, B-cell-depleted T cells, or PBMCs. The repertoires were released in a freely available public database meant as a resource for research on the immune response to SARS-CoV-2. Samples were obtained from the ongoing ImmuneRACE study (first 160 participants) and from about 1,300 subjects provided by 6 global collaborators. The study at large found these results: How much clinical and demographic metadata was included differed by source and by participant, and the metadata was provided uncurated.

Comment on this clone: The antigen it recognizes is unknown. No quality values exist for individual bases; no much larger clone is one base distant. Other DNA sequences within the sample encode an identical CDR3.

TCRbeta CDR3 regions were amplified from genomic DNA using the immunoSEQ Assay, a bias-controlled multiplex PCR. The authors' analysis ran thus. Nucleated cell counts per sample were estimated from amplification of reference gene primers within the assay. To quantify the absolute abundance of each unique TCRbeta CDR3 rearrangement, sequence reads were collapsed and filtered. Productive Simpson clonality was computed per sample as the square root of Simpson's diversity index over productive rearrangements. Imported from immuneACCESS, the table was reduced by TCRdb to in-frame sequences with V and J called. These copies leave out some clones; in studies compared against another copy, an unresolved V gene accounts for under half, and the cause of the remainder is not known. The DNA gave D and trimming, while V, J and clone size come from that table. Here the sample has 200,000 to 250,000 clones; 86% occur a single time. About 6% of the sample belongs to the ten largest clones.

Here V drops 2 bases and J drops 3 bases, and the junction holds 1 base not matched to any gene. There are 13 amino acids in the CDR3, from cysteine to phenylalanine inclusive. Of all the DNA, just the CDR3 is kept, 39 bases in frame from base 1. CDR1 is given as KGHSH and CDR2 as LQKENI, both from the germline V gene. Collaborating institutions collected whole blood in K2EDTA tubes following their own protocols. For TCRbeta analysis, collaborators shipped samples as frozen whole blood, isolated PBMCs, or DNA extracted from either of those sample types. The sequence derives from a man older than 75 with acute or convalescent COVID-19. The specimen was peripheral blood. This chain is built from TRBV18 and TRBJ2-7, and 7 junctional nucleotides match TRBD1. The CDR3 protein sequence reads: CASSPGDSYEQYF. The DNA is TGTGCCAGCTCACCAGGGGACAGCTACGAGCAGTACTTC.